This record concerns one T cell receptor (beta chain) sequence. The record originates from a study of response to subunit inactivated influenza vaccine. V was pared by 2 bases and J by 3 bases, with 5 bases of the junction left unmatched. The CDR3 consists of 15 residues. Germline CDR1 reads MGHRA; CDR2 reads YSYEKL. TCRdb itself ran the RT-PCR reads through MiXCR, one entry per CDR3 protein. Of some 190,000 distinct CDR3 sequences in the sample, approximately 15% are singletons; the top ten hold roughly 24%. The chain has TRBV4-1 and TRBJ2-3; 7 bases line up with TRBD1. This TCR was sampled from a man between 50 and 59 years old who received an inactivated influenza vaccine. Sequenced material: CD8+ T cells sorted from PBMCs, taken 5 to 6 days after vaccination. CDR3 nucleotide sequence: TGCGCCAGCAGCCAATATGACAGGGTAACAGATACGCAGTATTTT. It codes for CASSQYDRVTDTQYF.